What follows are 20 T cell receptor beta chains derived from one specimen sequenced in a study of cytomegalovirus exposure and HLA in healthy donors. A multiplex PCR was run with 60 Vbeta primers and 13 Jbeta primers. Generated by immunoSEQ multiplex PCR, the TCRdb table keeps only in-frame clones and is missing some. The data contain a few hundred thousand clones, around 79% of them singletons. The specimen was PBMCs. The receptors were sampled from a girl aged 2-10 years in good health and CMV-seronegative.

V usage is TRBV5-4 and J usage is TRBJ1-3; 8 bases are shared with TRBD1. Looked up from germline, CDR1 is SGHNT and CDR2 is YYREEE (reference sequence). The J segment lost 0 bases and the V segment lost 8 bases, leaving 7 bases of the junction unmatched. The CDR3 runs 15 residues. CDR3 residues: CASKKTGGSGNTIYF. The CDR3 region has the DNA TGTGCCAGTAAAAAAACAGGGGGCTCTGGAAACACCATATATTTT.

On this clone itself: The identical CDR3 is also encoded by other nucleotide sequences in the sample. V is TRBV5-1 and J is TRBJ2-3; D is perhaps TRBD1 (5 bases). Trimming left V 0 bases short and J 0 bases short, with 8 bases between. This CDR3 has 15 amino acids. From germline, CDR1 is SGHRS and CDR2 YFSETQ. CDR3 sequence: CASSLVAGSTDTQYF. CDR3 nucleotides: TGCGCCAGCAGCTTGGTTGCAGGGAGCACAGATACGCAGTATTTT.

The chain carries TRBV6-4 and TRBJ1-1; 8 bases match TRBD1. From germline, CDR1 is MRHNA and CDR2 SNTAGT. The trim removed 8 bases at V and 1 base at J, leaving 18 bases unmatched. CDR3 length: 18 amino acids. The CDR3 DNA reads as TGTGCCAGCCGGGGACAAGCATCAGGGGGCACGGGGAACACTGAAGCTTTCTTT. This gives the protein CASRGQASGGTGNTEAFF.

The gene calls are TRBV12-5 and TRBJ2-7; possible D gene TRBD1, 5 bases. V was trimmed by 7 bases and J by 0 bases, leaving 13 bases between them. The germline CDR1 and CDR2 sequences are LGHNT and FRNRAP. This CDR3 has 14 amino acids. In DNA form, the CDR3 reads TGTGCTAGTGCTTCCTTGGGGCCCTCCTACGAGCAGTACTTC. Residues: CASASLGPSYEQYF.

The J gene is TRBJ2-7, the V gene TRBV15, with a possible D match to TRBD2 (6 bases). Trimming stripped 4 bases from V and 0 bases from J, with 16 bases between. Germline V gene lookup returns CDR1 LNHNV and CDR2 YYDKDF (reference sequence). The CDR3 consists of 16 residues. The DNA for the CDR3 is TGTGCCACCAGCACCGACCGGACGGGGGTCTCCTACGAGCAGTACTTC. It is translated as CATSTDRTGVSYEQYF.

CDR3 sequence reads: CASSFLAGLASSTDTQYF. The CDR3 bases are TGTGCCAGCAGCTTCTTAGCGGGGCTGGCGTCTAGCACAGATACGCAGTATTTT. This chain joins TRBV7-2 and TRBJ2-3, with 8 bases aligning to TRBD2. This CDR3 is 18 amino acids long. Looked up from germline, CDR1 is SGHTA and CDR2 is FQGNSA. V lost 3 bases, J lost 0 bases, and 11 bases stayed unmatched.

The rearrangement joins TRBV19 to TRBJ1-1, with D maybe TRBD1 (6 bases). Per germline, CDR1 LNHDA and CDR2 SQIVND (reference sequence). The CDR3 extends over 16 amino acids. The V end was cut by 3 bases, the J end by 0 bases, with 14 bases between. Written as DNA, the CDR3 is TGTGCCAGTAGTATGGGGGGGGCGCAGATGAACACTGAAGCTTTCTTT. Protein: CASSMGGAQMNTEAFF.

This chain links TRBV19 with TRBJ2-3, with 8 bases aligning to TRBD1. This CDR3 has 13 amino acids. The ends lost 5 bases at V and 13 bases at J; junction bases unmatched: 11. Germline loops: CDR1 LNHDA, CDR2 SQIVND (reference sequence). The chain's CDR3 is CASSARTGPREYF. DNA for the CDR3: TGTGCCAGTAGTGCCCGGACAGGGCCGAGGGAGTATTTT.

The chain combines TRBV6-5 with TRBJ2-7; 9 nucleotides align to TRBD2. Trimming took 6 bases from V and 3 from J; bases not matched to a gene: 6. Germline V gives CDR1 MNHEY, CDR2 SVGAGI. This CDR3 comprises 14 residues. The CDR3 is CASRPSLAGYEQYF. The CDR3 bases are TGTGCCAGCAGGCCGTCACTAGCGGGCTACGAGCAGTACTTC.

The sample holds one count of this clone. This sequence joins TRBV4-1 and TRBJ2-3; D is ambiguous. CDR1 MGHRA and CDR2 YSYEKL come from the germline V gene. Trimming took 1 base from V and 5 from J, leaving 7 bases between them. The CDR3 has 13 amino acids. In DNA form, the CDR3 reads TGCGCCAGCAGCCAAGTCTCGGGAGATACGCAGTATTTT. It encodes CASSQVSGDTQYF.

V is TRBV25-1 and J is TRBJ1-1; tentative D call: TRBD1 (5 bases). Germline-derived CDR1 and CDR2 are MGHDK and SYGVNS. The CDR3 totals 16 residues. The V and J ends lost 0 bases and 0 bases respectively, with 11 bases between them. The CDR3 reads CASSEYDSLMNTEAFF. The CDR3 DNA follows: TGTGCCAGCAGTGAATATGACAGTCTTATGAACACTGAAGCTTTCTTT.

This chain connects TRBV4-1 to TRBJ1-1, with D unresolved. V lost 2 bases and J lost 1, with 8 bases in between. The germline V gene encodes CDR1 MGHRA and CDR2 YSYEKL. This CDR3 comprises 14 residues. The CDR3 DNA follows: TGCGCCAGCAGCCAAACATTCACGAACACTGAAGCTTTCTTT. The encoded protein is CASSQTFTNTEAFF.

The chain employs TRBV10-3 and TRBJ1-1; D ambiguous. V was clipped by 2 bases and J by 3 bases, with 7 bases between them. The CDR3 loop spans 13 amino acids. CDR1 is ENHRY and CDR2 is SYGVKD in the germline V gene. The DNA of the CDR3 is TGTGCCATCAGTGAGAGGCGGGACACTGAAGCTTTCTTT. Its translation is CAISERRDTEAFF.

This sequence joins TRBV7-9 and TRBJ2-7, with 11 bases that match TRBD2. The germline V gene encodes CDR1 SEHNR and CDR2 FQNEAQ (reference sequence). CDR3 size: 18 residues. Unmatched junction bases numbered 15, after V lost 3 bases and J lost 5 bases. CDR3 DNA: TGTGCCAGCAGCTTGGGATTAGCGGGAGGGCCGGGTCTGGACGAGCAGTACTTC. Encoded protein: CASSLGLAGGPGLDEQYF.

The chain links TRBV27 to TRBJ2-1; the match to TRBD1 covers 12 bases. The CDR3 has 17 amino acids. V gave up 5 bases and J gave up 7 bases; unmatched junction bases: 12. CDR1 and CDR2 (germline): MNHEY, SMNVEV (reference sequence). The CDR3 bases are TGTGCCAGCAGTGTAGAAGACCGGGACAGGGGGCGGAATGAGCAGTTCTTC. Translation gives CASSVEDRDRGRNEQFF.

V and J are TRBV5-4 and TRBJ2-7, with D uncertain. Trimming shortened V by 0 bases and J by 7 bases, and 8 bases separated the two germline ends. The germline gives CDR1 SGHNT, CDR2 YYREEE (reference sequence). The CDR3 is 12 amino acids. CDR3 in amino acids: CASSLVGKEQYF. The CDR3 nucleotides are TGTGCCAGCAGCTTGGTCGGTAAAGAGCAGTACTTC.

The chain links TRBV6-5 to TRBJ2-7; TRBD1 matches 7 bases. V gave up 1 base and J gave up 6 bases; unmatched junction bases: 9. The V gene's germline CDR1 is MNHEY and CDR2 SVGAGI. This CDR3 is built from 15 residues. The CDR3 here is CASSYYKGARGEQYF. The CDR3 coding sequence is TGTGCCAGCAGTTACTATAAGGGGGCGCGCGGCGAGCAGTACTTC.

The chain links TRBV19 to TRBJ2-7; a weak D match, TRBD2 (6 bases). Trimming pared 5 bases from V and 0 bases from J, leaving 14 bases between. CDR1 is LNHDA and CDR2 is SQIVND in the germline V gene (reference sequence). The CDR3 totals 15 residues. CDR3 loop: CASSPWGAGSYEQYF. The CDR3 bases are TGTGCCAGTAGTCCTTGGGGAGCGGGCTCCTACGAGCAGTACTTC.

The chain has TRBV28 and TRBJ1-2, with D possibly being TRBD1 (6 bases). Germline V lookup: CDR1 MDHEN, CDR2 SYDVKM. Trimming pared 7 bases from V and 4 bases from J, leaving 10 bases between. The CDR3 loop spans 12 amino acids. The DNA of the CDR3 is TGTGCCAGCACCCCACAGGGCTATGGCTACACCTTC. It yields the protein CASTPQGYGYTF.

Written as DNA, the CDR3 is TGCGCCAGCAGCCAGCAACTAGCGTACTACGAGCAGTACTTC. It encodes CASSQQLAYYEQYF. The chain carries TRBV4-1 and TRBJ2-7, with 7 nucleotides matching TRBD2. V trimming: 3 bases; J trimming: 3 bases; junction bases outside the gene matches: 5. The germline gives CDR1 MGHRA, CDR2 YSYEKL. The length of the CDR3 is 14 residues.